These 28 T cell receptor beta chains were all obtained from the same sample, sequenced in a study of CDR3 diversity in severe acne. TCRdb called the PCR reads again in MiXCR, with one record for every CDR3 protein. Of tens of thousands of distinct CDR3 sequences listed, about 49% are singletons. Source material: blood. All receptors come from a male donor with severe acne vulgaris.

The chain links TRBV7-9 to TRBJ2-7; maybe TRBD1 (6 bases). Trimming pared 3 bases from V and 3 bases from J, leaving 12 bases between. This CDR3 has 14 amino acids. Per the germline V gene, CDR1 is SEHNR and CDR2 is FQNEAQ (reference sequence). CDR3 in amino acids: CASSFGGQFYEQYF. The CDR3 nucleotides are TGTGCCAGCAGCTTCGGAGGACAGTTCTACGAGCAGTACTTC.

Remarks on this clonotype: A single base separates this from a much larger clone, so it may be a read error. The rearrangement links TRBV7-6 to TRBJ1-1; D unresolved. Germline V gene sequence: CDR1 SGHVS, CDR2 FNYEAQ. The CDR3 has 13 residues. CDR3 residues: CACSWGMNTEAFF. The CDR3 coding sequence is TGTGCCTGCAGCTGGGGTATGAACACTGAAGCTTTCTTT.

This clonotype came up once. This CDR3 reads CASSSGSGDTQYF. Here the CDR3 DNA reads TGTGCCAGCAGCTCGGGGTCGGGGGATACGCAGTATTTT. The chain employs TRBV7-8 and TRBJ2-3; TRBD2 is a possible D gene (5 bases). Trimming removed 4 bases from V and 6 bases from J, with 11 bases in between. CDR3 length: 13 residues. Per the germline V gene, CDR1 is SGHVS and CDR2 is FQNEAQ.

This clonotype is medium-sized by share. The chain employs TRBV6-4 and TRBJ2-3, with 11 bases fitting TRBD1. Germline V gene data show CDR1 as MRHNA and CDR2 as SNTAGT. The CDR3 is made up of 13 amino acids. V lost 8 bases and J lost 8; bases outside the gene matches: 6. CDR3 sequence (DNA): TGTGCCAGCCGCGGACAGGGGGCGAGTACGCAGTATTTT. Residues: CASRGQGASTQYF.

This chain links TRBV4-3 with TRBJ1-1, with 11 positions matching TRBD1. Germline V gives CDR1 LGHNA, CDR2 YSLEER. V shed 0 bases and J 4 bases; nucleotides not matched to a gene: 4. This CDR3 is built from 16 residues. The CDR3 DNA reads as TGCGCCAGCAGCCAAGATTGGGGGACAGGGGGCACTGAAGCTTTCTTT. Amino acid sequence: CASSQDWGTGGTEAFF.

This clonotype was seen at least ten times. The chain carries TRBV29-1 and TRBJ1-6; 8 bases map to TRBD1. CDR1 is SQVTM and CDR2 is ANQGSEA in the germline V gene. The CDR3 totals 13 residues. Trimming cost V 6 bases and J 9 bases; bases outside gene matches: 7. CDR3 sequence: CSVGQGAGSPLHF. CDR3 bases: TGCAGCGTAGGGCAGGGGGCCGGTTCACCCCTCCACTTT.

The V call is TRBV7-3, the J call TRBJ2-1; 12 nucleotides match TRBD2. V gave up 7 bases and J gave up 3 bases; unmatched junction bases: 13. The CDR3 spans 18 residues. The germline V gene has CDR1 SGHTA and CDR2 FQGTGA. The CDR3 sequence is CASTPEASGRGLYNEQFF. The CDR3 DNA follows: TGTGCCAGCACCCCTGAAGCTAGCGGGAGGGGTCTCTACAATGAGCAGTTCTTC.

The rearrangement joins TRBV6-5 to TRBJ2-1; 13 bases are a match to TRBD2. The CDR3 has 17 amino acids. Trimming at V came to 2 bases and at J to 4 bases, leaving 5 bases not matched to a gene. The germline gives CDR1 MNHEY, CDR2 SVGAGI. CDR3 protein: CASSYGTSGNLYNEQFF. The DNA of the CDR3 is TGTGCCAGCAGTTACGGGACTAGCGGGAATCTATACAATGAGCAGTTCTTC.

CDR3 amino acids: CASSLPRDRSQNYEQYF. The CDR3 DNA follows: TGTGCCAGCAGCTTGCCCCGGGACAGATCGCAAAACTACGAGCAGTACTTC. This chain links TRBV7-2 with TRBJ2-7; 7 bases match TRBD1. Germline V gene lookup returns CDR1 SGHTA and CDR2 FQGNSA. The CDR3 loop spans 17 amino acids. Trimming at V came to 3 bases and at J to 3 bases, leaving 14 bases not matched to a gene.

In nucleotides, the CDR3 is TGCAGTGCTGGAACCGGGACCTACGAGCAGTACTTC. It codes for CSAGTGTYEQYF. The chain recombines TRBV20-1 with TRBJ2-7, with a weak D call TRBD2 (5 bases). The germline V and J ends were trimmed by 5 bases and 2 bases, with 10 bases remaining between them. The CDR3 length is 12 residues. CDR1 and CDR2 from the germline V gene are DFQATT and SNEGSKA (reference sequence).

This clonotype appeared once. A read error may explain this, as a much larger clone is one base away. The CDR3 here is CASSRQDEQYF. As DNA, the CDR3 is TGTGCCAGCAGCCGACAGGACGAGCAGTACTTC. The chain links TRBV4-2 to TRBJ2-7; weak D call: TRBD1 (6 bases). V lost 4 bases, J lost 5 bases, and 6 bases lay in between. The germline V gene encodes CDR1 LGHNA and CDR2 YNFKEQ. The CDR3 is made up of 11 amino acids.

This sequence joins TRBV6-5 and TRBJ1-5; 7 positions match TRBD1. This CDR3 is built from 15 residues. J lost 7 bases, V lost 2 bases, and 8 bases had no gene match. Germline V gene sequence: CDR1 MNHEY, CDR2 SVGAGI. CDR3 bases: TGTGCCAGCAGTTACGCAGGGGGGTACGAGCAGCCCCAGCATTTT. Translated: CASSYAGGYEQPQHF.

This clonotype was seen a few times. V usage is TRBV19 and J usage is TRBJ1-5, with D uncertain. CDR1 is LNHDA and CDR2 is SQIVND in the germline V gene (reference sequence). The V gene lost 3 bases and the J gene lost 3 bases, with 15 bases spanning the gap. The length of the CDR3 is 16 residues. CDR3 loop: CASSIFQQSLNQPQHF. CDR3 in DNA: TGTGCCAGTAGTATTTTCCAGCAGAGTCTCAATCAGCCCCAGCATTTT.

As for this clonotype: A read error is possible here, since a much larger clone lies one base away. This chain joins TRBV5-1 and TRBJ2-6; 7 bases are shared with TRBD1. Germline V gives CDR1 SGHRS, CDR2 YFSETQ. CDR3 size: 15 residues. CDR3 nucleotides: TGCGCCAGCACATACCGACAGGGAAGGGCCAACGTCCTGGCTTTC. It is translated as CASTYRQGRANVLAF.

With respect to this clonotype: A read error is possible here, since a much larger clone lies one base away. The V and J genes are TRBV5-8 and TRBJ2-7; D gene uncertain. In germline, CDR1 is SGHTS, CDR2 YDEGEE. This CDR3 is built from 12 residues. The CDR3 reads CTSSFRNYEQYF. The DNA of the CDR3 is TGTACCAGCAGCTTTCGTAACTACGAGCAGTACTTC.

This clonotype came up many times. The rearrangement uses TRBV24-1 and TRBJ2-1, with 9 bases fitting TRBD2. The CDR3 covers 17 residues. V dropped 0 bases and J dropped 4; count of bases not matched to a gene: 6. Germline V gives CDR1 KGHDR, CDR2 SFDVKD. The CDR3 DNA is TGTGCCACCAGTGATTTGGCCGGACTAGCGCAATACAATGAGCAGTTCTTC. Translated, it gives CATSDLAGLAQYNEQFF.

This clonotype was seen ten or more times. V and J are TRBV6-4 and TRBJ2-1; 10 positions agree with TRBD1. The V gene's germline CDR1 is MRHNA and CDR2 SNTAGT. This CDR3 contains 15 residues. V trimming: 3 bases; J trimming: 8 bases; junction bases outside the gene matches: 7. Here the CDR3 DNA reads TGTGCCAGCAGTGAATCGAGACAGGGGGCTCATGAGCAGTTCTTC. Translating gives CASSESRQGAHEQFF.

This chain uses TRBV10-1 with TRBJ1-2; perhaps TRBD1 as D (5 bases). V shed 10 bases and J shed 0 bases, with 15 bases lying between them. The germline CDR1 and CDR2 sequences are WNHNN and SYGVQD (reference sequence). This CDR3 spans 14 amino acids. This chain's CDR3 is CATPGTLANYGYTF. The CDR3, as DNA: TGCGCCACCCCAGGGACGCTAGCTAACTATGGCTACACCTTC.

This clonotype has a count of ten or more. V gene TRBV5-6 combines with J gene TRBJ2-1; tentative D call: TRBD2 (5 bases). V lost 0 bases to trimming and J lost 8 bases, with 6 bases between them. The CDR3 consists of 12 residues. Germline loops: CDR1 SGHDT, CDR2 YYEEEE. CDR3 loop: CASSLVGDEQFF. CDR3 DNA sequence: TGTGCCAGCAGCTTGGTCGGGGATGAGCAGTTCTTC.

This clonotype has only a few counts. No conserved phenylalanine or tryptophan ends this CDR3, so it is likely a read error. Because the CDR3's place on the DNA is in doubt, the DNA is left out and the CDR3 is given as listed by TCRdb. V usage is TRBV12-3 or TRBV12-4 and J usage is TRBJ2-4; the table gives TRBD1 as D, unverified against the DNA. The CDR3 spans 13 residues, counting both ends. The CDR3 here is CASSLGEWGIRYL.

This clonotype was seen at least ten times. A much larger clone lies a single base off, so this may be a read error. This chain joins TRBV18 and TRBJ1-2; a weak D match, TRBD1 (5 bases). This CDR3 has 15 residues. The ends were cut back, 0 bases at V and 1 base at J, with 9 bases in the middle. The germline V gene encodes CDR1 KGHSH and CDR2 LQKENI. DNA of the CDR3: TGTGCCAGCTCACCACCACGGGGGGTTAACTATGGCTACACCTTC. Its translation is CASSPPRGVNYGYTF.

The chain is built from TRBV10-3 and TRBJ1-1, with D perhaps TRBD1 (6 bases). The ends were cut back, 10 bases at V and 6 bases at J, with 18 bases in the middle. The CDR3 is 13 amino acids. Per germline, CDR1 ENHRY and CDR2 SYGVKD. CDR3 DNA sequence: TGTGCCAGCACTCTCCCACAGGGCCCTGAAGCTTTCTTT. This gives the protein CASTLPQGPEAFF.

Only a few counts were recorded for this clonotype. The chain carries TRBV24-1 and TRBJ2-7, with a possible D match to TRBD2 (5 bases). Germline V gives CDR1 KGHDR, CDR2 SFDVKD. The CDR3 has 14 amino acids. V gave up 5 bases and J gave up 2 bases, with 12 bases separating them. The CDR3 DNA reads as TGTGCCACCAGTGCTGGCGGGCGGACCTACGAGCAGTACTTC. This translates into CATSAGGRTYEQYF.

This chain connects TRBV5-5 to TRBJ2-1; 9 bases map to TRBD2. The V gene's germline CDR1 is SGHKS and CDR2 YYEKEE (reference sequence). V dropped 4 bases and J dropped 8; count of bases not matched to a gene: 10. This CDR3 is built from 15 residues. CDR3 loop: CASSPGAGGLYEQFF. The CDR3, as DNA: TGTGCCAGCAGCCCGGGGGCGGGAGGGCTGTATGAGCAGTTCTTC. Full variable domain (missing parts from reference TRBV5-5 and TRBJ2-1): DAGVTQSPTHLIKTRGQQVTLRCSPISGHKSVSWYQQVLGQGPQFIFQYYEKEERGRGNFPDRFSARQFPNYSSELNVNALLLGDSALYLCASSPGAGGLYEQFFGPGTRLTVL.

Comment on this clonotype: Since no conserved phenylalanine or tryptophan closes the CDR3, a read error is the likely cause. It is unclear where the CDR3 begins or ends on the DNA, so no DNA is shown, and the CDR3 is as TCRdb lists it. The chain carries TRBV3-1 and TRBJ1-3. Looked up from germline, CDR1 is LGHDT and CDR2 is YNNKEL (reference sequence). The CDR3 region is 9 residues in length, termini included. CDR3 amino acids: CASSQGARR.

This clonotype was seen at least ten times. This chain joins TRBV6-2 or TRBV6-3 and TRBJ1-1; maybe TRBD1 (5 bases). Germline-derived CDR1 and CDR2 are MNHEY and SVGEGT. V was cut by 6 bases and J by 4 bases, with 21 bases left in between. The CDR3 extends over 16 amino acids. The CDR3 DNA follows: TGTGCCAGCAGCTCTAACGGTCGCACAGGAGGCACTGAAGCTTTCTTT. Residues: CASSSNGRTGGTEAFF.

The V and J genes are TRBV2 and TRBJ2-3, with no clear D. V was pared by 5 bases and J by 3 bases, with 12 bases between. Germline V gene sequence: CDR1 SNHLY, CDR2 FYNNEI. The CDR3 contains 14 residues. CDR3 loop: CASSPPARTDTQYF. Written as DNA, the CDR3 is TGTGCCAGCAGTCCCCCCGCCCGGACAGATACGCAGTATTTT.

The J gene is TRBJ1-3, the V gene TRBV29-1, with D possibly being TRBD1 (5 bases). Germline CDR1 SQVTM, CDR2 ANQGSEA. The CDR3 contains 17 residues. Trimming cost V 4 bases and J 4 bases, with 23 bases left between them. CDR3 bases: TGCAGCGTTGCAGATTCCCGGGACTCAGGGCCCGGAAACACCATATATTTT. Translated: CSVADSRDSGPGNTIYF.